Here is one TCR beta chain with its context. These data are taken from a study of shared clonotypes between healthy human individuals. Clones were sequenced by immunoSEQ multiplex PCR, and TCRdb holds only the in-frame ones, with some missing. This table has about 1.5 million clones, approximately 98% appearing once. The CDR3 length is 12 residues. The germline CDR1 and CDR2 sequences are KGHSH and LQKENI. V lost 4 bases, J lost 8 bases, and 9 bases lay in between. Input material: naive CD4+ T cells sorted from blood. Regarding subset: CD45RA+ positively selected. The rearrangement links TRBV18 to TRBJ2-1, with D hard to call. This sequence originates from a man between 25 and 39 years old in good health. The CDR3 sequence: CASSLNTDEQFF. CDR3 coding DNA: TGTGCCAGCTCACTCAACACGGATGAGCAGTTCTTC.